One and the same sample provided the 23 T cell receptor beta chains below, sequenced in a study of cytomegalovirus exposure and HLA in healthy donors. The assay was immunoSEQ multiplex PCR, and TCRdb's table has in-frame clones only and misses some. The sample includes 110,000 to 150,000 clones, roughly nine tenths of them seen just once. Sequencing was done on a sample of PBMCs. All receptors derive from a man aged 18 to 30 in good health and CMV-seronegative.

This clone was detected only once. The rearrangement uses TRBV27 and TRBJ2-1; perhaps TRBD1 as D (6 bases). This CDR3 has 20 amino acids. Trimming cost V 4 bases and J 0 bases, with 25 bases left between them. CDR1 and CDR2 from the germline V gene are MNHEY and SMNVEV (reference sequence). CDR3 sequence reads: CASSYGQGFHTRSSYNEQFF. CDR3 nucleotide sequence: TGTGCCAGCAGTTACGGGCAGGGGTTCCACACCCGAAGCTCCTACAATGAGCAGTTCTTC.

The gene calls are TRBV5-1 and TRBJ2-5, with 11 bases lining up with TRBD1. The germline V gene has CDR1 SGHRS and CDR2 YFSETQ. J was trimmed by 5 bases and V by 4 bases; bases with no gene match: 7. The CDR3 runs to 15 residues. CDR3 sequence: CASSAGQGAWETQYF. The CDR3 nucleotides are TGCGCCAGCAGCGCCGGACAGGGGGCCTGGGAGACCCAGTACTTC.

The chain joins TRBV5-1 to TRBJ2-5; weak D call: TRBD2 (6 bases). Germline V lookup: CDR1 SGHRS, CDR2 YFSETQ. Trimming shortened V by 3 bases and J by 4 bases, and 10 bases separated the two germline ends. The CDR3 covers 13 residues. In nucleotides, the CDR3 is TGCGCCAGCAGCTACCCCGGGGGAGAGACCCAGTACTTC. Its translation: CASSYPGGETQYF.

The chain couples TRBV5-6 to TRBJ2-5, with 7 nucleotides matching TRBD2. CDR3 length: 16 amino acids. The germline V gene encodes CDR1 SGHDT and CDR2 YYEEEE. With 4 bases clipped from V and 5 bases from J, the junction kept 14 bases outside the gene matches. CDR3: CASSPYGRGSRETQYF. The CDR3 nucleotides are TGTGCCAGCAGCCCCTATGGGCGGGGGTCGAGGGAGACCCAGTACTTC.

V usage is TRBV7-8 and J usage is TRBJ2-4, with 9 bases matching TRBD2. Germline CDR1 reads SGHVS; CDR2 reads FQNEAQ. Trimming took 3 bases from V and 7 from J; bases not matched to a gene: 19. The CDR3 consists of 19 residues. The CDR3 spells CASSFNPGVSRGGLNIQYF. For the CDR3, the DNA is TGTGCCAGCAGCTTCAACCCTGGAGTGTCGCGGGGGGGCTTGAACATTCAGTACTTC. The full variable domain, rest sourced from reference TRBV7-8 and TRBJ2-4, is GAGVSQSPRYKVAKRGQDVALRCDPISGHVSLFWYQQALGQGPEFLTYFQNEAQLDKSGLPSDRFFAERPEGSVSTLKIQRTQQEDSAVYLCASSFNPGVSRGGLNIQYFGAGTRLSVL.

This chain connects TRBV4-2 to TRBJ2-1; 9 bases fit TRBD2. This CDR3 is built from 16 residues. Germline V gene data show CDR1 as LGHNA and CDR2 as YNFKEQ. Trimming took 0 bases from V and 9 from J; bases not matched to a gene: 9. The CDR3 sequence: CASSQDMSGGKVEQFF. The DNA for the CDR3 is TGTGCCAGCAGCCAAGATATGAGCGGGGGGAAGGTTGAGCAGTTCTTC.

The V and J genes are TRBV6-6 and TRBJ1-5; perhaps TRBD1 as D (6 bases). This CDR3 region has 14 residues. Per the germline V gene, CDR1 is MNHNY and CDR2 is SVGAGI (reference sequence). Trimming stripped 5 bases from V and 3 bases from J, with 11 bases between. CDR3 in DNA: TGTGCCAGCAGTCTACAGGGTTTCAATCAGCCCCAGCATTTT. It is translated as CASSLQGFNQPQHF.

Regarding this clone: At the DNA level, this CDR3 is encoded by other sequences in the same sample as well. The chain couples TRBV5-1 to TRBJ2-2, with 8 bases identical to TRBD1. J gave up 1 base and V 1 base, and 0 bases lay outside the gene matches. The CDR3 covers 15 residues. Germline CDR1 is SGHRS and CDR2 is YFSETQ. Written as DNA, the CDR3 is TGCGCCAGCAGCTTGACAGGGGGGAACACCGGGGAGCTGTTTTTT. Protein: CASSLTGGNTGELFF. Looking up the rest from reference TRBV5-1 and TRBJ2-2 gives the full variable domain: KAGVTQTPRYLIKTRGQQVTLSCSPISGHRSVSWYQQTPGQGLQFLFEYFSETQRNKGNFPGRFSGRQFSNSRSEMNVSTLELGDSALYLCASSLTGGNTGELFFGEGSRLTVL.

This rearrangement joins TRBV12-5 to TRBJ1-3; D may be TRBD1 (6 bases). Deletions cut 6 bases from V and 3 bases from J, with 9 bases between. The germline CDR1 and CDR2 sequences are LGHNT and FRNRAP. The CDR3 is made up of 13 amino acids. The CDR3 spells CASGGDIGNTIYF. For the CDR3, the DNA is TGTGCTAGTGGGGGGGACATTGGAAACACCATATATTTT. Supplemented by reference TRBV12-5 and TRBJ1-3, the full variable domain reads DARVTQTPRHKVTEMGQEVTMRCQPILGHNTVFWYRQTMMQGLELLAYFRNRAPLDDSGMPKDRFSAEMPDATLATLKIQPSEPRDSAVYFCASGGDIGNTIYFGEGSWLTVV.

This clone was picked up one time. This chain connects TRBV28 to TRBJ2-3, with TRBD2 matching 9 bases. Germline loops: CDR1 MDHEN, CDR2 SYDVKM. Germline trimming cut 3 bases from V and 6 bases from J; bases unmatched to any gene: 25. The CDR3 is 21 amino acids. CDR3 sequence reads: CASSFLRDRTSARRERDTQYF. CDR3 bases: TGTGCCAGCAGTTTTCTGAGGGACCGGACTAGCGCGCGCAGGGAACGTGATACGCAGTATTTT.

This sequence joins TRBV9 and TRBJ1-1; tentative D call: TRBD1 (5 bases). Trimming stripped 3 bases from V and 8 bases from J, with 11 bases between. The CDR3 is 12 amino acids. CDR1 and CDR2 (germline): SGDLS, YYNGEE. The CDR3 is CASSGGDGEAFF. In DNA, the CDR3 is TGTGCCAGCAGCGGGGGGGACGGCGAAGCTTTCTTT. The complete variable domain, with remaining parts taken from reference TRBV9 and TRBJ1-1, reads DSGVTQTPKHLITATGQRVTLRCSPRSGDLSVYWYQQSLDQGLQFLIQYYNGEERAKGNILERFSAQQFPDLHSELNLSSLELGDSALYFCASSGGDGEAFFGQGTRLTVV.

The chain joins TRBV10-3 to TRBJ2-7, with 10 positions matching TRBD2. This CDR3 region has 15 residues. Germline CDR1 and CDR2: ENHRY and SYGVKD. V shed 3 bases and J 7 bases; nucleotides not matched to a gene: 9. The CDR3 is CAISEWLAGAREQYV. DNA of the CDR3: TGTGCCATCAGTGAATGGCTAGCGGGAGCTCGAGAGCAGTACGTC.

The rearrangement uses TRBV5-5 and TRBJ1-1, with TRBD1 matching over 7 bases. The CDR3 loop spans 15 amino acids. Germline CDR1 SGHKS, CDR2 YYEKEE (reference sequence). J was trimmed by 0 bases and V by 4 bases; bases with no gene match: 6. The CDR3 region has the DNA TGTGCCAGCAGCGTTTGGGACAGATTGAACACTGAAGCTTTCTTT. Its translation is CASSVWDRLNTEAFF.

The chain carries TRBV19 and TRBJ1-2, with D tentatively TRBD1 (5 bases). The CDR3 totals 15 residues. The germline CDR1 and CDR2 sequences are LNHDA and SQIVND (reference sequence). V shed 1 base and J shed 12 bases, with 21 bases lying between them. The CDR3 DNA sequence: TGTGCCAGTAGTATAGGGGGACTCTCCAGAGCATCAGACACCTTC. Protein product: CASSIGGLSRASDTF.

This clone occurred a few times. The chain has TRBV5-1 and TRBJ2-1, with 12 bases identical to TRBD2. Germline V CDR1 and CDR2: SGHRS, YFSETQ. After removal of 2 bases from V and 5 bases from J, the junction contained 8 bases not matched to a gene. The CDR3 totals 17 residues. This CDR3 is CASSFLPLAGGNNEQFF. In DNA, the CDR3 is TGCGCCAGCAGCTTTTTACCGCTAGCGGGAGGGAACAATGAGCAGTTCTTC. Supplemented by reference TRBV5-1 and TRBJ2-1, the full variable domain reads KAGVTQTPRYLIKTRGQQVTLSCSPISGHRSVSWYQQTPGQGLQFLFEYFSETQRNKGNFPGRFSGRQFSNSRSEMNVSTLELGDSALYLCASSFLPLAGGNNEQFFGPGTRLTVL.

This rearrangement joins TRBV29-1 to TRBJ1-1; no clear D gene. The germline V gene encodes CDR1 SQVTM and CDR2 ANQGSEA. This CDR3 is built from 14 residues. V was trimmed by 5 bases and J by 1 base, leaving 14 bases between them. The CDR3 loop is CSVITMNGNTEAFF. The CDR3 nucleotides are TGCAGCGTTATCACCATGAACGGGAACACTGAAGCTTTCTTT.

This chain uses TRBV7-2 with TRBJ2-2; 14 nucleotides align to TRBD2. The V and J ends lost 5 bases and 6 bases, in that order; junction bases with no gene match: 8. Germline CDR1 reads SGHTA; CDR2 reads FQGNSA. The length of the CDR3 is 17 residues. The CDR3 nucleotides are TGTGCCAGCAGCCCGACTAGCGGGAGGGCCGGAGCCGGGGAGCTGTTTTTT. This translates into CASSPTSGRAGAGELFF.

The chain carries TRBV5-6 and TRBJ2-7, with 7 bases identical to TRBD2. The ends lost 0 bases at V and 0 bases at J; junction bases unmatched: 6. Germline values: CDR1 SGHDT, CDR2 YYEEEE. This CDR3 is built from 16 residues. CDR3 sequence: CASSLAGSGSSYEQYV. As DNA, the CDR3 is TGTGCCAGCAGCTTGGCCGGTAGCGGGTCCTCCTACGAGCAGTACGTC.

This rearrangement joins TRBV6-5 to TRBJ2-5; 8 bases line up with TRBD1. V shed 7 bases and J 7 bases; nucleotides not matched to a gene: 11. CDR1 is MNHEY, CDR2 SVGAGI, per germline. The length of the CDR3 is 14 residues. The DNA of the CDR3 is TGTGCCAGCAAAATATCCGGGACAGGAGGGACCCAGTACTTC. Protein sequence: CASKISGTGGTQYF.

The chain carries TRBV7-6 and TRBJ1-4; no reliable D call. Germline CDR1 is SGHVS and CDR2 is FNYEAQ. CDR3 length: 19 amino acids. The V end was cut by 4 bases, the J end by 3 bases, with 24 bases between. This CDR3 is CASSSPIRSGLLANEKLFF. CDR3 coding DNA: TGTGCCAGCAGCTCCCCAATCAGGAGTGGACTATTAGCTAATGAAAAACTGTTTTTT. The full variable domain, rest sourced from reference TRBV7-6 and TRBJ1-4, is GAGVSQSPRYKVTKRGQDVALRCDPISGHVSLYWYRQALGQGPEFLTYFNYEAQQDKSGLPNDRFSAERPEGSISTLTIQRTEQRDSAMYRCASSSPIRSGLLANEKLFFGSGTQLSVL.

J is TRBJ2-7 and V is TRBV30; TRBD1 aligns across 11 bases. The germline gives CDR1 GTSNPN, CDR2 SVGIG (reference sequence). The CDR3 contains 14 residues. With V trimmed by 3 bases and J by 6 bases, 7 bases remained unmatched. CDR3 residues: CAWRDRGPQGEQYF. For the CDR3, the DNA is TGTGCCTGGAGGGACAGGGGGCCCCAAGGCGAGCAGTACTTC.

The chain carries TRBV30 and TRBJ1-3; 8 nucleotides match TRBD1. Trimming removed 5 bases from V and 2 bases from J; junction bases left unmatched: 2. CDR3 size: 13 residues. The germline V gene has CDR1 GTSNPN and CDR2 SVGIG (reference sequence). The CDR3 DNA reads TGTGCCTGGCAGACAGGGGCTGGAAACACCATATATTTT. Amino acid sequence: CAWQTGAGNTIYF.

This sequence joins TRBV5-1 and TRBJ2-5; possible D gene TRBD2, 7 bases. From germline, CDR1 is SGHRS and CDR2 YFSETQ. The CDR3 length is 15 residues. V dropped 4 bases and J dropped 4 bases, with 17 bases sitting between them. DNA for the CDR3: TGCGCCAGCAGCCCTCGGAGGGGGGGCAGAGAGACCCAGTACTTC. This encodes CASSPRRGGRETQYF.